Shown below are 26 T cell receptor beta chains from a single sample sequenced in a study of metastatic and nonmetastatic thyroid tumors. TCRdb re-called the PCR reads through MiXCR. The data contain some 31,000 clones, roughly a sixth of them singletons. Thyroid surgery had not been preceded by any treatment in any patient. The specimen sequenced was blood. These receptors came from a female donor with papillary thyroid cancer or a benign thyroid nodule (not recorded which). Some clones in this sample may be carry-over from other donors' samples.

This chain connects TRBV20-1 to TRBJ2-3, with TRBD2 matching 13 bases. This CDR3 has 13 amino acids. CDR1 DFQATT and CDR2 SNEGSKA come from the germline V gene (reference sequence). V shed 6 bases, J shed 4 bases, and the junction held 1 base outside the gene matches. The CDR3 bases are TGCAGTGCCGGACTAGCGGGAGCAGATACGCAGTATTTT. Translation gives CSAGLAGADTQYF.

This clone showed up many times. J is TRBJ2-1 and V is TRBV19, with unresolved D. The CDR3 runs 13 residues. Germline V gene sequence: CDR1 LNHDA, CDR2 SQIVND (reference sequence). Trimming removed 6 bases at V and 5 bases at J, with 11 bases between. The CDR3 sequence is CASSLPADNEQFF. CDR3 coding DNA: TGTGCCAGTAGCTTGCCGGCGGACAATGAGCAGTTCTTC.

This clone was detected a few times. CDR3 nucleotides: TGTGCCAGCAGCCATAGGGGTGGGGGGGCTCTCACTGAAGCTTTCTTT. It yields the protein CASSHRGGGALTEAFF. The chain employs TRBV28 and TRBJ1-1, with a weak D call TRBD1 (6 bases). Germline assignment: CDR1 MDHEN and CDR2 SYDVKM. Trimming took off 6 bases at V and 4 bases at J, with 21 bases between the two ends. CDR3 size: 16 residues.

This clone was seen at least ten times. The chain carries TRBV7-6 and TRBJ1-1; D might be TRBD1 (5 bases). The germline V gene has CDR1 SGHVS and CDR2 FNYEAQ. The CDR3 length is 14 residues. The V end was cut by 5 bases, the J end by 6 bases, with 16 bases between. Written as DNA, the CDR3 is TGTGCCAGCAGCCGATCTGGGGGTGCCTCTGAAGCTTTCTTT. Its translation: CASSRSGGASEAFF.

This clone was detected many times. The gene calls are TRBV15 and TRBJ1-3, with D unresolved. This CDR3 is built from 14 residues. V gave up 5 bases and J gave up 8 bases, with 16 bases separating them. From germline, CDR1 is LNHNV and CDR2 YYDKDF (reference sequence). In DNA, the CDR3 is TGTGCCACCAGCCCGTCAGCTCTGTGGGACACCATATATTTT. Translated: CATSPSALWDTIYF. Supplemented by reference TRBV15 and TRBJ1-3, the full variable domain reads DAMVIQNPRYQVTQFGKPVTLSCSQTLNHNVMYWYQQKSSQAPKLLFHYYDKDFNNEADTPDNFQSRRPNTSFCFLDIRSPGLGDTAMYLCATSPSALWDTIYFGEGSWLTVV.

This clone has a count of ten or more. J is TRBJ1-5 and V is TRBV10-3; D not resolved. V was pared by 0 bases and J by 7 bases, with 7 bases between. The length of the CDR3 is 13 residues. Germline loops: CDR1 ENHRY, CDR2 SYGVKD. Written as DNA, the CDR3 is TGTGCCATCAGTGAGTCGCTTCGCCAGCCCCAGCATTTT. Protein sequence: CAISESLRQPQHF.

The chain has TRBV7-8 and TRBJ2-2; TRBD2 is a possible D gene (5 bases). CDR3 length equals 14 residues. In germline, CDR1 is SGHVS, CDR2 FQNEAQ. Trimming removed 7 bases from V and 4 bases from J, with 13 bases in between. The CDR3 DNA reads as TGTGCCAGCAACACCGGGAAACTCACCGGGGAGCTGTTTTTT. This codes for CASNTGKLTGELFF.

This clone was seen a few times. The CDR3 coding sequence is TGCAGTGCTGGTGAGGTGGTCGAGCAGTACTTC. Residues: CSAGEVVEQYF. The chain is built from TRBV20-1 and TRBJ2-7; no definite D call. The CDR3 is 11 residues long. Germline V gives CDR1 DFQATT, CDR2 SNEGSKA (reference sequence). Trimming shortened V by 5 bases and J by 6 bases, and 11 bases separated the two germline ends.

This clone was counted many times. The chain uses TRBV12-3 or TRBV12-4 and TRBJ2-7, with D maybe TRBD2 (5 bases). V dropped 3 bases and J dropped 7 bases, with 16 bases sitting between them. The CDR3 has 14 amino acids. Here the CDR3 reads CASSFPRGPGEQYF. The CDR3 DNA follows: TGTGCCAGCAGTTTCCCTAGAGGGCCTGGAGAGCAGTACTTC.

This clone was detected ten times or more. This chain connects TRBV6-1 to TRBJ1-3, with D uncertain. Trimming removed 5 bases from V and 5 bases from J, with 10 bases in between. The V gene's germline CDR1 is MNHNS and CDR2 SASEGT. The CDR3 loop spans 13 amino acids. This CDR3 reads CASSIGLRNTIYF. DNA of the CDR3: TGTGCCAGCAGTATAGGACTGAGAAACACCATATATTTT.

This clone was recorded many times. In DNA, the CDR3 is TGTGCCAGCAGTCCCTCCCTCGGGTCTGGAAACACCATATATTTT. Amino acids: CASSPSLGSGNTIYF. This chain uses TRBV28 with TRBJ1-3, with D unresolved. This CDR3 is 15 amino acids long. V shed 5 bases and J shed 1 base, with 12 bases lying between them. Germline CDR1 and CDR2: MDHEN and SYDVKM.

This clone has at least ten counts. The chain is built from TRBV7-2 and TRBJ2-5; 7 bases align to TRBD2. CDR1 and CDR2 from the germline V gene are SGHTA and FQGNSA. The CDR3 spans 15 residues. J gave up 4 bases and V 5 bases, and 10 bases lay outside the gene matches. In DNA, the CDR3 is TGTGCCAGCAGCCCGCCCATGTCGGGAGGAGAGACCCAGTACTTC. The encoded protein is CASSPPMSGGETQYF.

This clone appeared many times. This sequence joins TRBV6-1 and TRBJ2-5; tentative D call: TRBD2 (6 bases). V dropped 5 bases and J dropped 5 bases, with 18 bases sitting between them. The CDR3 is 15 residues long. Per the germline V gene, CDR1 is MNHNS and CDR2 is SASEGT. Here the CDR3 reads CASSLGVGGWETQYF. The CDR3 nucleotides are TGTGCCAGCAGTCTCGGGGTTGGAGGGTGGGAGACCCAGTACTTC.

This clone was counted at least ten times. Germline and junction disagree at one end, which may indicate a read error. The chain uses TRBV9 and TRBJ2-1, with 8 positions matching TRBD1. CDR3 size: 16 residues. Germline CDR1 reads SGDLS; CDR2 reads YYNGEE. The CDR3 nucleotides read TGTGCCAGCAGCGTAGGGTGGACAGGGTCCTCCAATGAGCAGTTCTTC. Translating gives CASSVGWTGSSNEQFF. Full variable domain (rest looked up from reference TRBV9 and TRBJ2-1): DSGVTQTPKHLITATGQRVTLRCSPRSGDLSVYWYQQSLDQGLQFLIQYYNGEERAKGNILERFSAQQFPDLHSELNLSSLELGDSALYFCASSVGWTGSSNEQFFGPGTRLTVL.

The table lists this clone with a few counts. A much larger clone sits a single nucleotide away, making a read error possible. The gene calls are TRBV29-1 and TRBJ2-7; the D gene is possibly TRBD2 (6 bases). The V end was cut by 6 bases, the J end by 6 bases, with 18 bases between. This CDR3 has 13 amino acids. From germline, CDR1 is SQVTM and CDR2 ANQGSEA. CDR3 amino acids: CSVSLAGFSEQYF. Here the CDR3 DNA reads TGCAGCGTGAGCCTCGCGGGGTTTTCCGAGCAGTACTTC.

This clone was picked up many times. The CDR3 is CASSEPWTPSYEQYF. The CDR3 nucleotides read TGTGCCAGCAGTGAACCTTGGACACCTTCCTACGAGCAGTACTTC. This chain joins TRBV28 and TRBJ2-7; possibly TRBD1 for D (5 bases). Trimming took off 5 bases at V and 1 base at J, with 15 bases between the two ends. The CDR3 is 15 residues long. Germline V gives CDR1 MDHEN, CDR2 SYDVKM.

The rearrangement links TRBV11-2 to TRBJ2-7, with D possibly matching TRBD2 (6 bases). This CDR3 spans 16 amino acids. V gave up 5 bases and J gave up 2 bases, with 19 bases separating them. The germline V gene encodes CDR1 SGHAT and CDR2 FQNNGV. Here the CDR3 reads CASSLILSWRAYEQYF. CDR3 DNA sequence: TGTGCCAGCAGCCTTATACTTAGCTGGAGGGCCTACGAGCAGTACTTC.

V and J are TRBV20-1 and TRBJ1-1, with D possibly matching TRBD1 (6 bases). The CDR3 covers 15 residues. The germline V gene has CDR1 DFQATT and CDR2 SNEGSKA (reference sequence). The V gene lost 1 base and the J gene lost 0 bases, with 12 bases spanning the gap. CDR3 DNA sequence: TGCAGTGCTAGAGTTATCGGGGGCGTGAACACTGAAGCTTTCTTT. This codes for CSARVIGGVNTEAFF.

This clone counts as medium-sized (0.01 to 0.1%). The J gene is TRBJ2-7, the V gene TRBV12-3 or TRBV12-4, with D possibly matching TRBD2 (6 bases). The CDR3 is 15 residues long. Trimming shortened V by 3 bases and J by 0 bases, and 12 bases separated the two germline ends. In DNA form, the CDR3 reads TGTGCCAGCAGTTTTGGGGGGTTGGCCTCCTACGAGCAGTACTTC. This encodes CASSFGGLASYEQYF.

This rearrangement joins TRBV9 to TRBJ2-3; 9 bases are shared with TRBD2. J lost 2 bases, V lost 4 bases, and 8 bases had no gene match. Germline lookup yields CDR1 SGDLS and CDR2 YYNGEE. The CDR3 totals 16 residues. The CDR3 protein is CASSIRTSADTDTQYF. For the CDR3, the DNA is TGTGCCAGCAGCATTCGGACTAGCGCTGACACAGATACGCAGTATTTT.

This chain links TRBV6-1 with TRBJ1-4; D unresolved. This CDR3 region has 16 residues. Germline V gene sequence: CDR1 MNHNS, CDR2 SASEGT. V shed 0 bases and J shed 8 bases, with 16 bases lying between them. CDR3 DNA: TGTGCCAGCAGTGAAGCCTTGGTCCCCGGGAGGGAAAAACTGTTTTTT. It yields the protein CASSEALVPGREKLFF.

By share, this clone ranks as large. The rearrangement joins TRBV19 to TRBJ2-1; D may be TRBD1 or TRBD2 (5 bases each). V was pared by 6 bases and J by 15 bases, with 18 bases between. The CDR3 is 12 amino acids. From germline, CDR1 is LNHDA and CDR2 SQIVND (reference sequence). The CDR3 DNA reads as TGTGCCAGTAGCCCCGGGACCACTTTCCGGTTCTTC. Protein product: CASSPGTTFRFF. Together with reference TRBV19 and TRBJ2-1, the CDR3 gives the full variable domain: DGGITQSPKYLFRKEGQNVTLSCEQNLNHDAMYWYRQDPGQGLRLIYYSQIVNDFQKGDIAEGYSVSREKKESFPLTVTSAQKNPTAFYLCASSPGTTFRFFGPGTRLTVL.

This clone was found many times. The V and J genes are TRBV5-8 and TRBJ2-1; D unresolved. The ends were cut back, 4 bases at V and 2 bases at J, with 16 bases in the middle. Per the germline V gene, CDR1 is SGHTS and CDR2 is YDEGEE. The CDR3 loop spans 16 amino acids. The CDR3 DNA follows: TGTGCCAGCAGCCTACACGCAATTGTAACCTACAATGAGCAGTTCTTC. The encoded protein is CASSLHAIVTYNEQFF. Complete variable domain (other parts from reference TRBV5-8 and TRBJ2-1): EAGVTQSPTHLIKTRGQQATLRCSPISGHTSVYWYQQALGLGLQFLLWYDEGEERNRGNFPPRFSGRQFPNYSSELNVNALELEDSALYLCASSLHAIVTYNEQFFGPGTRLTVL.

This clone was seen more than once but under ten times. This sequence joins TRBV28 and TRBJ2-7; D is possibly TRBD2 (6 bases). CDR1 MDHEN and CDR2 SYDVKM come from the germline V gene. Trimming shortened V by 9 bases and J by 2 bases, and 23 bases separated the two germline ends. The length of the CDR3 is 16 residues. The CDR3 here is CASNAGNPAQAYEQYF. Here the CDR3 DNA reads TGTGCCAGTAATGCGGGGAATCCGGCCCAGGCCTACGAGCAGTACTTC. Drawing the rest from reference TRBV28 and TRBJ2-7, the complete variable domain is DVKVTQSSRYLVKRTGEKVFLECVQDMDHENMFWYRQDPGLGLRLIYFSYDVKMKEKGDIPEGYSVSREKKERFSLILESASTNQTSMYLCASNAGNPAQAYEQYFGPGTRLTVT.

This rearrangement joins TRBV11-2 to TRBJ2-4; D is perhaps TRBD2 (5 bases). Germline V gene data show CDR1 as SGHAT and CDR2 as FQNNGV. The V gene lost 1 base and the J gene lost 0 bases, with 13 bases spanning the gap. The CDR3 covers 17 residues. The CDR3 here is CASSLGRGQIAKNIQYF. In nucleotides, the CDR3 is TGTGCCAGCAGCTTAGGCCGAGGGCAGATAGCCAAAAACATTCAGTACTTC.

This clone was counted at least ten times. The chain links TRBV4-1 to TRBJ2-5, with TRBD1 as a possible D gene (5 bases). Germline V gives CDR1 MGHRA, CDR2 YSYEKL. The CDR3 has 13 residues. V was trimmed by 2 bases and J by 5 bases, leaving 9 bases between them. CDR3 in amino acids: CASSQQGLETQYF. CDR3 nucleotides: TGCGCCAGCAGCCAACAGGGATTGGAGACCCAGTACTTC.